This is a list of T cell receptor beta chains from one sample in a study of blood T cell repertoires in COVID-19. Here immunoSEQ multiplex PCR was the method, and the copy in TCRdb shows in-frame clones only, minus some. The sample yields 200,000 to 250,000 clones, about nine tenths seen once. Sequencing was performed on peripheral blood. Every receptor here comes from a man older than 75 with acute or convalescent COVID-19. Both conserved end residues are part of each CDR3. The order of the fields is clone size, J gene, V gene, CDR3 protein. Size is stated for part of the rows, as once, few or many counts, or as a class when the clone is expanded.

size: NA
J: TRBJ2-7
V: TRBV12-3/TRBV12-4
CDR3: CASSYRVPEQYF

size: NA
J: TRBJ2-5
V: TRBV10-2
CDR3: CASSEQGETQYF

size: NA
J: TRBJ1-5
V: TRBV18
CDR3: CASSPNGNNQPQHF

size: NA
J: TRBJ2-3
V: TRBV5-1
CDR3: CASSGTSGSTDTQYF

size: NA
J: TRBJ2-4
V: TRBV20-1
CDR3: CSASHRTGGDIQYF

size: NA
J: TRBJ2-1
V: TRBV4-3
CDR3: CASSQVGYNEQFF

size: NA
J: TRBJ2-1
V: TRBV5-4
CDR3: CASSLANGYEQFF

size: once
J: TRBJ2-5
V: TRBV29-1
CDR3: CSVKGLAEFQETQYF

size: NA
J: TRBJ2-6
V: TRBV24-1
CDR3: CATQSSPGAGANVLTF

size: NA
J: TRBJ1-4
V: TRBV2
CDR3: CASVGALTTNEKLFF

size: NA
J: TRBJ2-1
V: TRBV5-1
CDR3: CASSNGQPYNEQFF

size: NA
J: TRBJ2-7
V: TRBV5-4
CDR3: CASSWGHGSYEQYF

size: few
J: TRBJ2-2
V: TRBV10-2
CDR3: CASSEAGQAHTGELFF

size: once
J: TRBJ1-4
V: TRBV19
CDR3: CASSIGQNEKLFF

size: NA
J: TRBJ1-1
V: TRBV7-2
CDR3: CASSPTGAGTEAFF

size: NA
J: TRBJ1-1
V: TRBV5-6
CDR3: CASTRRVGTEAFF

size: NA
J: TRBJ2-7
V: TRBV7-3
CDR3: CASSRDRGYEQYF

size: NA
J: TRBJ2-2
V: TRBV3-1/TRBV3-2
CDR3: CASSQVPGIVPNTGELFF

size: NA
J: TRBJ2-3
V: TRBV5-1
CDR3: CASSTGLAGRTDTQYF

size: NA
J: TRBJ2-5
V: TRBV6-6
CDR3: CASIGGTSRFETQYF

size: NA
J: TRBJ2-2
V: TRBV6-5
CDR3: CASSYGRMATGELFF